This passage covers 20 T cell receptor beta chains from one sample sequenced in a study of shared clonotypes between healthy human individuals. Sequencing used immunoSEQ multiplex PCR; TCRdb keeps in-frame clones, though not all of them. The sample holds roughly 500,000 clones; approximately 95% are singletons and the top ten take approximately 0.067%. The sequenced sample was naive CD4+ T cells sorted from blood. Subset indicated: CD45RA+ positively selected. The receptors were sampled from a woman aged 30 to 39 in good health.

The gene calls are TRBV5-1 and TRBJ2-7, with 11 bases matching TRBD2. V trimming: 7 bases; J trimming: 2 bases; junction bases outside the gene matches: 8. CDR1 and CDR2 (germline): SGHRS, YFSETQ. The CDR3 sequence is 15 residues long. Here the CDR3 reads CASSDGLAGPYEQYF. The CDR3 coding sequence is TGCGCCAGCTCCGACGGACTAGCGGGTCCCTACGAGCAGTACTTC.

The gene calls are TRBV7-2 and TRBJ1-4; the D gene is possibly TRBD1 (6 bases). The CDR3 is 14 residues long. With 1 base removed from V and 7 bases from J, the gap between germline ends came to 10 bases. Germline V gene sequence: CDR1 SGHTA, CDR2 FQGNSA. The CDR3: CASSLVGGGEKLFF. In nucleotides, the CDR3 is TGTGCCAGCAGCTTAGTGGGGGGCGGTGAAAAACTGTTTTTT.

Only a few counts were recorded for this clone. The chain combines TRBV4-2 with TRBJ1-5, with D possibly being TRBD1 (5 bases). CDR1 and CDR2 from the germline V gene are LGHNA and YNFKEQ. V lost 3 bases and J lost 3, with 12 bases in between. The CDR3 sequence is 15 residues long. The CDR3: CASSHQEGNNQPQHF. CDR3 nucleotide sequence: TGTGCCAGCAGCCATCAAGAGGGGAACAATCAGCCCCAGCATTTT.

This chain uses TRBV28 with TRBJ1-3; possibly TRBD1 for D (5 bases). Trimming removed 3 bases from V and 4 bases from J, with 10 bases in between. The CDR3 totals 14 residues. Germline assignment: CDR1 MDHEN and CDR2 SYDVKM. CDR3 loop: CASSFGGVGNTIYF. DNA of the CDR3: TGTGCCAGCAGTTTTGGAGGGGTCGGAAACACCATATATTTT. Full variable domain (remainder filled in from reference TRBV28 and TRBJ1-3): DVKVTQSSRYLVKRTGEKVFLECVQDMDHENMFWYRQDPGLGLRLIYFSYDVKMKEKGDIPEGYSVSREKKERFSLILESASTNQTSMYLCASSFGGVGNTIYFGEGSWLTVV.

The CDR3 DNA reads TGTGCCAGCAGCGCCGGGGGAAAATACGAGCAGTACTTC. Translated: CASSAGGKYEQYF. V and J are TRBV5-4 and TRBJ2-7; D possibly corresponds to TRBD2 (6 bases). The germline gives CDR1 SGHNT, CDR2 YYREEE (reference sequence). V was trimmed by 4 bases and J by 4 bases, leaving 12 bases between them. This CDR3 spans 13 amino acids.

V and J are TRBV2 and TRBJ1-2, with 9 bases aligning to TRBD1. The CDR3 has 14 amino acids. Per the germline V gene, CDR1 is SNHLY and CDR2 is FYNNEI. V shed 8 bases, J shed 4 bases, and the junction held 8 bases outside the gene matches. CDR3 DNA sequence: TGTGCCAGCCTCGATGGGACAGGGCCCTATGGCTACACCTTC. As protein: CASLDGTGPYGYTF.

This chain connects TRBV27 to TRBJ1-1; D remains ambiguous. Trimming removed 6 bases at V and 1 base at J, with 12 bases between. The CDR3 contains 14 residues. Germline CDR1 is MNHEY and CDR2 is SMNVEV (reference sequence). Here the CDR3 DNA reads TGTGCCAGCAGGCGTGGGCAGACGAACACTGAAGCTTTCTTT. Its translation is CASRRGQTNTEAFF.

V and J are TRBV11-2 and TRBJ2-4, with a possible D match to TRBD2 (6 bases). V shed 0 bases and J shed 6 bases, with 6 bases lying between them. CDR1 and CDR2 (germline): SGHAT, FQNNGV. The CDR3 covers 13 residues. This chain's CDR3 is CASSLEGGNIQYF. DNA of the CDR3: TGTGCCAGCAGCTTAGAGGGGGGAAACATTCAGTACTTC.

V gene TRBV28 combines with J gene TRBJ1-2; D possibly corresponds to TRBD1 (5 bases). V shed 3 bases and J shed 7 bases, with 18 bases lying between them. The CDR3 sequence is 15 residues long. From germline, CDR1 is MDHEN and CDR2 SYDVKM. The CDR3 DNA reads as TGTGCCAGCAGTTTCGGTTCCCAGGGTGGTGGTGGCTACACCTTC. Its translation: CASSFGSQGGGGYTF.

This clone has just one count. V and J are TRBV28 and TRBJ2-7; D is unclear. The CDR3 consists of 12 residues. Looked up from germline, CDR1 is MDHEN and CDR2 is SYDVKM. Trimming stripped 2 bases from V and 4 bases from J, with 6 bases between. The chain's CDR3 is CASSLIKYEQYF. The DNA of the CDR3 is TGTGCCAGCAGTTTAATAAAGTACGAGCAGTACTTC.

This chain's CDR3 is CASSQVLHSVTGGCNEQFF. CDR3 bases: TGTGCCAGCAGCCAAGTACTTCATTCCGTGACAGGGGGCTGCAATGAGCAGTTCTTC. V usage is TRBV7-6 and J usage is TRBJ2-1; TRBD1 matches at 10 bases. Trimming at V came to 5 bases and at J to 6 bases, leaving 19 bases not matched to a gene. The CDR3 is made up of 19 amino acids. Germline lookup yields CDR1 SGHVS and CDR2 FNYEAQ.

This clone was observed a single time. V is TRBV10-2 and J is TRBJ2-3, with 12 bases that match TRBD2. V lost 4 bases, J lost 3 bases, and 11 bases stayed unmatched. The germline V gene has CDR1 WSHSY and CDR2 SAAADI. This CDR3 contains 18 residues. DNA for the CDR3: TGCGCCAGCAGTGGACTAGCGGGAGTGGGTTCTGGGACAGATACGCAGTATTTT. It codes for CASSGLAGVGSGTDTQYF.

The chain has TRBV27 and TRBJ1-1; no clear D. The V gene's germline CDR1 is MNHEY and CDR2 SMNVEV (reference sequence). This CDR3 comprises 12 residues. Trimming stripped 0 bases from V and 4 bases from J, with 3 bases between. Here the CDR3 DNA reads TGTGCCAGCAGTTTATCGGGCACTGAAGCTTTCTTT. This gives the protein CASSLSGTEAFF.

This chain joins TRBV9 and TRBJ2-1, with D possibly being TRBD2 (5 bases). CDR1 SGDLS and CDR2 YYNGEE come from the germline V gene. The CDR3 length is 14 residues. Trimming removed 3 bases from V and 3 bases from J, with 10 bases in between. Written as DNA, the CDR3 is TGTGCCAGCAGCGGAGGGCTCTACTACAATGAGCAGTTCTTC. Translating gives CASSGGLYYNEQFF.

V and J are TRBV29-1 and TRBJ2-7, with 12 bases matching TRBD2. Germline loops: CDR1 SQVTM, CDR2 ANQGSEA. This CDR3 region has 15 residues. After removal of 7 bases from V and 4 bases from J, the junction contained 11 bases not matched to a gene. The CDR3: CSAQRLAGAVYEQYF. The CDR3, as DNA: TGCAGCGCCCAGCGACTAGCGGGAGCCGTTTACGAGCAGTACTTC.

The chain carries TRBV25-1 and TRBJ2-3; D may be TRBD2 (5 bases). This CDR3 is 15 amino acids long. From germline, CDR1 is MGHDK and CDR2 SYGVNS. V shed 6 bases and J shed 4 bases, with 17 bases lying between them. The CDR3 reads CASRFHQAGSDTQYF. In nucleotides, the CDR3 is TGTGCCAGCAGATTCCATCAGGCGGGTTCAGATACGCAGTATTTT.

V and J are TRBV7-8 and TRBJ2-6; 7 positions agree with TRBD2. In germline, CDR1 is SGHVS, CDR2 FQNEAQ. After removal of 5 bases from V and 1 base from J, the junction contained 5 bases not matched to a gene. The length of the CDR3 is 16 residues. This chain's CDR3 is CASSLTGRSGANVLTF. CDR3 coding DNA: TGTGCCAGCAGCCTAACCGGGAGGTCTGGGGCCAACGTCCTGACTTTC.

J is TRBJ1-1 and V is TRBV5-6, with D possibly being TRBD1 (5 bases). Germline V lookup: CDR1 SGHDT, CDR2 YYEEEE. The CDR3 length is 11 residues. The ends were cut back, 1 base at V and 10 bases at J, with 8 bases in the middle. The DNA of the CDR3 is TGTGCCAGCAGCTTGCAGGGTTCAGCTTTCTTT. It is translated as CASSLQGSAFF.

This sequence joins TRBV19 and TRBJ1-3; 9 bases agree with TRBD1. J gave up 3 bases and V 8 bases, and 8 bases lay outside the gene matches. The CDR3 sequence is 15 residues long. Germline CDR1 reads LNHDA; CDR2 reads SQIVND (reference sequence). In nucleotides, the CDR3 is TGTGCCAGTGCTACAGGGGGCGCGGGTGGAAACACCATATATTTT. Its translation: CASATGGAGGNTIYF.

The V call is TRBV11-2, the J call TRBJ2-1; TRBD2 matches 10 bases. CDR3 length: 17 residues. CDR1 is SGHAT, CDR2 FQNNGV, per germline. The V segment lost 4 bases and the J segment 9 bases; nucleotides outside the gene matches: 15. CDR3 protein: CASSSAQGAGGPSEQFF. The CDR3 DNA follows: TGTGCCAGCAGCTCCGCCCAGGGAGCGGGAGGGCCGTCTGAGCAGTTCTTC.